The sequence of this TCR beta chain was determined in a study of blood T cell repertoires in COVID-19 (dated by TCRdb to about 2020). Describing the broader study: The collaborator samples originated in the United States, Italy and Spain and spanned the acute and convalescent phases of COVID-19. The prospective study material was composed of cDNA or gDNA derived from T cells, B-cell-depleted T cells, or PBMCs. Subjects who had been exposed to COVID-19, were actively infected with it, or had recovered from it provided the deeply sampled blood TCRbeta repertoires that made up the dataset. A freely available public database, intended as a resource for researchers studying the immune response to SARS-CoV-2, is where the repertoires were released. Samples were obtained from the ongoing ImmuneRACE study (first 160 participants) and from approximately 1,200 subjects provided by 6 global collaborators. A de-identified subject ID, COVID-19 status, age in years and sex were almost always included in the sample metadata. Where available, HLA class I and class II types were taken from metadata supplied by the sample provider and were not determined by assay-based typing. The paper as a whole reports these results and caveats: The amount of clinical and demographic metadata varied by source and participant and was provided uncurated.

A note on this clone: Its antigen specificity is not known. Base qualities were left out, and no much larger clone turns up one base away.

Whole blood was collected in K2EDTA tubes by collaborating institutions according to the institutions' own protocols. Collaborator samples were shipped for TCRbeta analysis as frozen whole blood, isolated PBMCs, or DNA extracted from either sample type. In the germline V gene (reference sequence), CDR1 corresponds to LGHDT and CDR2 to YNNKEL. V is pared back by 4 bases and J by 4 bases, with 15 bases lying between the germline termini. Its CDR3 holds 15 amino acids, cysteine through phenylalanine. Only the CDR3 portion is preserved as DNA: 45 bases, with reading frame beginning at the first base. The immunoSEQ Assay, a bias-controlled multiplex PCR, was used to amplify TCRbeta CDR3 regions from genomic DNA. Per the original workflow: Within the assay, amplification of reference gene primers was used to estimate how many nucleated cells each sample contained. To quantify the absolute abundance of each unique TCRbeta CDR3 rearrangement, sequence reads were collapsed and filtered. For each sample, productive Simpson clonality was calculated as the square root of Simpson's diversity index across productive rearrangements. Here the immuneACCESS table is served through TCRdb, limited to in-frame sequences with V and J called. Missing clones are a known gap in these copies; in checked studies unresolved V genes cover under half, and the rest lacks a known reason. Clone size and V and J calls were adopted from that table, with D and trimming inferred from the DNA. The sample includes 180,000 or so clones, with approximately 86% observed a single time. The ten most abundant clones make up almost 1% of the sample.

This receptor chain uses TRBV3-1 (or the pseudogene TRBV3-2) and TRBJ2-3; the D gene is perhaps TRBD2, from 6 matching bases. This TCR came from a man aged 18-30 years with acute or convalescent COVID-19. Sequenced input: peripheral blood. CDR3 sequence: CASSLSSGVADTQYF. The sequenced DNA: TGTGCCAGCAGCCTATCCTCGGGGGTGGCAGATACGCAGTATTTT.